One and the same sample provided the 16 T cell receptor beta chains below, sequenced in a study of shared clonotypes between healthy human individuals. Naive-designated CD8 cells lacked CD45RO, were positively enriched for CCR7, and omitted terminally differentiated effector memory CD45RA+ cells. Generated by immunoSEQ multiplex PCR, the TCRdb table keeps only in-frame clones and is missing some. The sample lists about 2.1 million clones, about 93% occurring once. Sample: naive CD8+ T cells from PBMCs. The origin of the receptors is a man between 18 and 35 years old in good health. Some clones in this sample may be carry-over from other donors' samples.

Note on this clone: It may be a read error: a sequence one base away is much more abundant. Distinct nucleotide sequences in the sample also encode this CDR3. The chain has TRBV7-2 and TRBJ1-5; D call uncertain. This CDR3 is 12 amino acids long. The V gene lost 4 bases and the J gene lost 2 bases, with 3 bases spanning the gap. Germline loops: CDR1 SGHTA, CDR2 FQGNSA. The CDR3 region has the DNA TGTGCCAGCAGCTCGGGCAATCAGCCCCAGCATTTT. Translating gives CASSSGNQPQHF. Complete variable domain (other parts from reference TRBV7-2 and TRBJ1-5): GAGVSQSPSNKVTEKGKDVELRCDPISGHTALYWYRQSLGQGLEFLIYFQGNSAPDKSGLPSDRFSAERTGGSVSTLTIQRTQQEDSAVYLCASSSGNQPQHFGDGTRLSIL.

With respect to this clone: The junction differs from germline at one of its ends, possibly a read error. The chain recombines TRBV29-1 with TRBJ2-2; D is uncertain. Germline values: CDR1 SQVTM, CDR2 ANQGSEA. The CDR3 has 13 amino acids. Here the CDR3 reads CSVEGPITGELFF. The DNA for the CDR3 is TGCAGCGTCGAAGGACCGATAACCGGGGAGCTGTTTTTT.

The V call is TRBV7-9, the J call TRBJ1-6, with D uncertain. Trimming took off 5 bases at V and 0 bases at J, with 11 bases between the two ends. CDR1 is SEHNR, CDR2 FQNEAQ, per germline (reference sequence). The CDR3 has 16 residues. CDR3: CASSPYMGSYNSPLHF. In DNA form, the CDR3 reads TGTGCCAGCAGCCCTTACATGGGCTCCTATAATTCACCCCTCCACTTT.

The CDR3 sequence: CASSLRHPLYNEQFF. The CDR3 coding sequence is TGTGCCAGCAGTTTACGACACCCCCTATACAATGAGCAGTTCTTC. This sequence joins TRBV27 and TRBJ2-1; D is ambiguous. V lost 2 bases to trimming and J lost 4 bases, with 12 bases between them. CDR3 length: 15 amino acids. The germline gives CDR1 MNHEY, CDR2 SMNVEV (reference sequence).

The chain couples TRBV7-8 to TRBJ2-2; D gene ambiguous. This CDR3 region has 17 residues. The germline V gene encodes CDR1 SGHVS and CDR2 FQNEAQ. V was shortened by 7 bases and J by 6 bases, with 24 bases between the two germline ends. The CDR3 bases are TGTGCCAGCATACGAACGGCTCGGTCCGAAAAACCCGGGGAGCTGTTTTTT. Its protein product is CASIRTARSEKPGELFF.

The rearrangement links TRBV28 to TRBJ2-7, with 9 positions matching TRBD1. This CDR3 contains 15 residues. With V trimmed by 11 bases and J by 1 base, 12 bases remained unmatched. Germline-derived CDR1 and CDR2 are MDHEN and SYDVKM. The CDR3 is CAALGGQGKSYEQYF. The CDR3 region has the DNA TGTGCCGCCCTGGGGGGACAGGGTAAGTCCTACGAGCAGTACTTC.

CDR3 nucleotides: TGTGCCAGCAGCCCCTACTACCTCGAGGACGAGCAGTACTTC. Translating gives CASSPYYLEDEQYF. The chain joins TRBV7-9 to TRBJ2-7; D remains unclear. CDR1 SEHNR and CDR2 FQNEAQ come from the germline V gene (reference sequence). The V end lost 5 bases, the J end lost 5 bases, and 16 bases lay between the germline ends. This CDR3 is 14 amino acids long. Looking up the rest from reference TRBV7-9 and TRBJ2-7 gives the full variable domain: DTGVSQNPRHKITKRGQNVTFRCDPISEHNRLYWYRQTLGQGPEFLTYFQNEAQLEKSRLLSDRFSAERPKGSFSTLEIQRTEQGDSAMYLCASSPYYLEDEQYFGPGTRLTVT.

In this sample, this clone turned up a few times. The chain recombines TRBV7-9 with TRBJ2-7; D not resolved. This CDR3 spans 11 amino acids. In germline, CDR1 is SEHNR, CDR2 FQNEAQ (reference sequence). Trimming removed 4 bases at V and 2 bases at J, with 3 bases between. The CDR3 loop is CASSWAYEQYF. CDR3 bases: TGTGCCAGCAGCTGGGCCTACGAGCAGTACTTC. The entire variable domain, with the rest obtained from reference TRBV7-9 and TRBJ2-7, is as follows: DTGVSQNPRHKITKRGQNVTFRCDPISEHNRLYWYRQTLGQGPEFLTYFQNEAQLEKSRLLSDRFSAERPKGSFSTLEIQRTEQGDSAMYLCASSWAYEQYFGPGTRLTVT.

Of note for this clone: This sample also contains other DNA sequences that code for the same CDR3. This rearrangement joins TRBV5-1 to TRBJ2-7; D uncertain. The CDR3 spans 14 residues. V lost 0 bases and J 0 bases, leaving 7 bases between the germline ends. Germline V gives CDR1 SGHRS, CDR2 YFSETQ. The CDR3 protein is CASSLGQASYEQYF. The CDR3 coding sequence is TGCGCCAGCAGCTTGGGTCAGGCCTCCTACGAGCAGTACTTC.

The chain recombines TRBV7-9 with TRBJ1-6; TRBD1 aligns across 7 bases. Trimming cost V 4 bases and J 10 bases; bases outside gene matches: 7. Germline loops: CDR1 SEHNR, CDR2 FQNEAQ (reference sequence). The CDR3 has 14 amino acids. Here the CDR3 reads CASSSGQPNSPLHF. The CDR3 coding sequence is TGTGCCAGCAGCTCGGGACAGCCTAACTCACCCCTCCACTTT.

J is TRBJ2-1 and V is TRBV6-5; unclear D gene. The V gene's germline CDR1 is MNHEY and CDR2 SVGAGI. Trimming took 2 bases from V and 5 from J, leaving 13 bases between them. This CDR3 is built from 15 residues. The CDR3 loop is CASSYEVAPHNEQFF. Written as DNA, the CDR3 is TGTGCCAGCAGTTACGAGGTAGCCCCCCACAATGAGCAGTTCTTC.

The J gene is TRBJ2-1, the V gene TRBV28, with D maybe TRBD1 (5 bases). V shed 2 bases and J shed 4 bases, with 18 bases lying between them. This CDR3 comprises 17 residues. Germline-derived CDR1 and CDR2 are MDHEN and SYDVKM. The chain's CDR3 is CASSLSSGRIPYNEQFF. CDR3 coding DNA: TGTGCCAGCAGTTTAAGCTCAGGGCGAATACCTTACAATGAGCAGTTCTTC.

V and J are TRBV4-3 and TRBJ1-1, with D perhaps matching TRBD1 (5 bases). The CDR3 contains 15 residues. From germline, CDR1 is LGHNA and CDR2 YSLEER. The V gene lost 3 bases and the J gene lost 5 bases, with 16 bases spanning the gap. CDR3 DNA: TGCGCCAGCAGCCATGGCACCGGGGGTATGACTGAAGCTTTCTTT. This codes for CASSHGTGGMTEAFF.

The chain employs TRBV28 and TRBJ2-7; 10 positions match TRBD1. Germline V gene lookup returns CDR1 MDHEN and CDR2 SYDVKM. The CDR3 consists of 14 residues. The trim removed 7 bases at V and 3 bases at J, leaving 6 bases unmatched. The CDR3 DNA sequence: TGTGCCAGCAATACCCGGGACAGGGGCTACGAGCAGTACTTC. It encodes CASNTRDRGYEQYF.

The J gene is TRBJ1-2, the V gene TRBV6-1, with 11 bases fitting TRBD1. Trimming cost V 6 bases and J 4 bases; bases outside gene matches: 7. Germline CDR1 and CDR2: MNHNS and SASEGT. The CDR3 sequence is 15 residues long. CDR3 coding DNA: TGTGCCAGCAGCGAGACCGGGACAGGGGGCTATGGCTACACCTTC. This gives the protein CASSETGTGGYGYTF.

V usage is TRBV7-9 and J usage is TRBJ2-4; TRBD1 or TRBD2 may be the D gene (6 bases each). Trimming took 4 bases from V and 5 from J, leaving 9 bases between them. The CDR3 runs to 13 residues. CDR1 SEHNR and CDR2 FQNEAQ come from the germline V gene (reference sequence). The CDR3 bases are TGTGCCAGCAGCTCGGGGGCTGAAAACATTCAGTACTTC. It is translated as CASSSGAENIQYF.